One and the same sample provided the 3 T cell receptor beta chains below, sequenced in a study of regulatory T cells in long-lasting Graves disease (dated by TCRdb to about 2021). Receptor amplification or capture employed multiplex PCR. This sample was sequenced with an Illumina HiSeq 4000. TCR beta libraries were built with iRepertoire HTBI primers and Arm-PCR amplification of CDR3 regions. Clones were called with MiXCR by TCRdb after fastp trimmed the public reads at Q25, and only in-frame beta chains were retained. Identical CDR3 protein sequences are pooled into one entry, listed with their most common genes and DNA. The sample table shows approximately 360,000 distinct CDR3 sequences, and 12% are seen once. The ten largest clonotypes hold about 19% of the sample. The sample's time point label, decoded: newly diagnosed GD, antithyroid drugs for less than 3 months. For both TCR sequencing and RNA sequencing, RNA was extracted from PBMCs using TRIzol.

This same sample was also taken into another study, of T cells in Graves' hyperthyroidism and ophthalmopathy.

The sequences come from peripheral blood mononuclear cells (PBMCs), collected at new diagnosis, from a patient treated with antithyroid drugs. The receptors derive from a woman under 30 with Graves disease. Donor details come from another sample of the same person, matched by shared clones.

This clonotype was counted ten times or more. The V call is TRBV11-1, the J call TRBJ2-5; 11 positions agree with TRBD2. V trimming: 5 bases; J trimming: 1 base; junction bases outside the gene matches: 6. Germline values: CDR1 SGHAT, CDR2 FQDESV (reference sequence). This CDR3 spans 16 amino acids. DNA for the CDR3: TGTGCCAGCAGCCCTGTAGCGGGGGGGGGCCAAGAGACCCAGTACTTC. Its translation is CASSPVAGGGQETQYF.

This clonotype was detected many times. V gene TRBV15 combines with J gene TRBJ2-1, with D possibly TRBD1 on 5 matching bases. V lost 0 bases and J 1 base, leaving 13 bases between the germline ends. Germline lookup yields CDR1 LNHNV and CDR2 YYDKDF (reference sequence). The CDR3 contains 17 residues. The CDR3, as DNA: TGTGCCACCAGCAGAGACTACAGGTTATATTCCTACAATGAGCAGTTCTTC. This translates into CATSRDYRLYSYNEQFF.

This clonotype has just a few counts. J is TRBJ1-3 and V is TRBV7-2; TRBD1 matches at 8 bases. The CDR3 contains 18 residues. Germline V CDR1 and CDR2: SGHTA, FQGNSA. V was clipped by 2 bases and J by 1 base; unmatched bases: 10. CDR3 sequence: CASSLSGTGPSSGNTIYF. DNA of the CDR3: TGTGCCAGCAGCTTATCCGGGACAGGTCCTTCTTCTGGAAACACCATATATTTT.